Presented here are 20 T cell receptor beta chains from one specimen sequenced in a study of shared clonotypes between healthy human individuals. CD45RO-negative, CCR7-positively selected cells formed the naive CD8 fraction, excluding terminally differentiated effector memory CD45RA+ cells. Clones were read by immunoSEQ multiplex PCR, and TCRdb kept only the in-frame ones, dropping some. Here the sample spans roughly 2,000,000 clones, about 95% being singletons. The sequenced material came from naive CD8+ T cells sorted from blood. All receptors derive from a young man in good health.

V and J are TRBV27 and TRBJ2-7; D possibly corresponds to TRBD2 (6 bases). Germline V gene data show CDR1 as MNHEY and CDR2 as SMNVEV (reference sequence). CDR3 size: 16 residues. The germline V and J ends were trimmed by 0 bases and 0 bases, with 12 bases remaining between them. CDR3 DNA: TGTGCCAGCAGTTTATCGGGCGGGACGGTCTCCTACGAGCAGTACTTC. This translates into CASSLSGGTVSYEQYF.

In its sample, this clone was seen once. The rearrangement links TRBV10-3 to TRBJ2-7; D not resolved. The germline V gene has CDR1 ENHRY and CDR2 SYGVKD. The CDR3 covers 14 residues. V lost 4 bases and J 5 bases, leaving 15 bases between the germline ends. The CDR3 spells CAISGPYSGDEQYF. The CDR3, as DNA: TGTGCCATCAGTGGGCCTTATTCAGGCGACGAGCAGTACTTC.

V gene TRBV6-5 combines with J gene TRBJ1-2; TRBD1 is a possible D gene (5 bases). Germline CDR1 is MNHEY and CDR2 is SVGAGI. This CDR3 is 13 amino acids long. The germline V and J ends were trimmed by 0 bases and 3 bases, with 5 bases remaining between them. The CDR3 sequence is CASSYSQDYGYTF. Written as DNA, the CDR3 is TGTGCCAGCAGTTACTCACAGGACTATGGCTACACCTTC.

This chain joins TRBV11-2 and TRBJ2-1; 13 bases map to TRBD2. CDR1 SGHAT and CDR2 FQNNGV come from the germline V gene. The CDR3 is 16 residues long. V shed 6 bases and J 8 bases; nucleotides not matched to a gene: 10. CDR3 sequence reads: CASSPRTSGRNDEQFF. The CDR3 nucleotides are TGTGCCAGCAGTCCTCGGACTAGCGGGAGAAATGATGAGCAGTTCTTC. The full variable domain, its missing parts supplied by reference TRBV11-2 and TRBJ2-1, is EAGVAQSPRYKIIEKRQSVAFWCNPISGHATLYWYQQILGQGPKLLIQFQNNGVVDDSQLPKDRFSAERLKGVDSTLKIQPAKLEDSAVYLCASSPRTSGRNDEQFFGPGTRLTVL.

The chain has TRBV4-3 and TRBJ2-3, with 7 bases matching TRBD2. This CDR3 contains 13 residues. The trim removed 4 bases at V and 6 bases at J, leaving 4 bases unmatched. CDR1 and CDR2 from the germline V gene are LGHNA and YSLEER. CDR3: CASSPAGGDTQYF. In nucleotides, the CDR3 is TGCGCCAGCAGCCCCGCCGGGGGGGATACGCAGTATTTT.

V usage is TRBV21-1 and J usage is TRBJ2-7; the table's D gene call, TRBD1, was not cross checked with the DNA. TRBV21-1 is designated a pseudogene. The CDR3 runs 17 residues. CDR3 amino acids: CASSLTEPTGGDYEQYF. The CDR3 bases are TGTGCCAGCAGCCTAACAGAACCGACAGGGGGAGACTACGAGCAGTACTTC.

The rearrangement uses TRBV2 and TRBJ2-3, with D perhaps matching TRBD2 (5 bases). The germline V gene has CDR1 SNHLY and CDR2 FYNNEI. V was pared by 6 bases and J by 4 bases, with 17 bases between. The CDR3 loop spans 15 amino acids. The CDR3 reads CASRWIAGGADTQYF. The CDR3 nucleotides read TGTGCCAGCAGGTGGATAGCCGGAGGAGCAGATACGCAGTATTTT.

Regarding this clone: Other DNA variants within this sample encode the same CDR3. This sequence joins TRBV9 and TRBJ2-7; D is perhaps TRBD1 or TRBD2 (6 bases each). V lost 4 bases, J lost 1 base, and 12 bases lay in between. Germline V gene sequence: CDR1 SGDLS, CDR2 YYNGEE. The length of the CDR3 is 14 residues. The CDR3 protein is CASSPQGGSYEQYF. The DNA of the CDR3 is TGTGCCAGCAGCCCCCAAGGGGGGTCCTACGAGCAGTACTTC.

The chain joins TRBV11-2 to TRBJ2-1; D perhaps matches TRBD2 (5 bases). Germline CDR1 reads SGHAT; CDR2 reads FQNNGV. V lost 4 bases to trimming and J lost 0 bases, with 19 bases between them. The CDR3 has 18 residues. In DNA form, the CDR3 reads TGTGCCAGCAGCTACGGAGGCGTTAGCGCCCGCTCCTACAATGAGCAGTTCTTC. Translated: CASSYGGVSARSYNEQFF.

The rearrangement joins TRBV5-1 to TRBJ1-1; D is ambiguous. Germline V gene sequence: CDR1 SGHRS, CDR2 YFSETQ. The V and J ends lost 1 base and 0 bases respectively, with 7 bases between them. This CDR3 spans 14 amino acids. This CDR3 is CASSLWALNTEAFF. In DNA form, the CDR3 reads TGCGCCAGCAGCTTGTGGGCGTTGAACACTGAAGCTTTCTTT.

Here the CDR3 reads CASSPRGGARRSYEQYF. CDR3 nucleotide sequence: TGTGCCAGCAGCCCCCGAGGGGGGGCCAGGCGTTCCTACGAGCAGTACTTC. The chain combines TRBV9 with TRBJ2-7; tentative D call: TRBD2 (7 bases). The CDR3 length is 17 residues. CDR1 and CDR2 from the germline V gene are SGDLS and YYNGEE. Trimming pared 4 bases from V and 1 base from J, leaving 21 bases between.

The chain recombines TRBV4-3 with TRBJ2-2; D tentatively reads TRBD1 or TRBD2 (6 bases each). Germline CDR1 and CDR2: LGHNA and YSLEER. V lost 1 base and J lost 6, with 18 bases in between. This CDR3 comprises 17 residues. CDR3 nucleotides: TGCGCCAGCAGCCAAGGCGAGGAGGGCAGGGGAGCCGGGGAGCTGTTTTTT. It codes for CASSQGEEGRGAGELFF.

The chain employs TRBV28 and TRBJ2-1, with D uncertain. Trimming took 4 bases from V and 10 from J, leaving 8 bases between them. The CDR3 has 11 amino acids. Germline values: CDR1 MDHEN, CDR2 SYDVKM. CDR3 DNA: TGTGCCAGCAGTTCCTCAGCAGAGCAGTTCTTC. Translating gives CASSSSAEQFF.

The chain recombines TRBV27 with TRBJ2-3, with 8 positions matching TRBD1. V trimming: 6 bases; J trimming: 4 bases; junction bases outside the gene matches: 3. From germline, CDR1 is MNHEY and CDR2 SMNVEV (reference sequence). This CDR3 contains 13 residues. The CDR3 loop reads CASRPDRADTQYF. In DNA, the CDR3 is TGTGCCAGCAGACCGGACAGGGCAGATACGCAGTATTTT.

For this clone: The same CDR3 is also encoded by other DNA sequences in this sample. The V gene is TRBV5-4, the J gene TRBJ2-3, with 7 bases fitting TRBD2. Germline CDR1 and CDR2: SGHNT and YYREEE (reference sequence). This CDR3 spans 14 amino acids. J was trimmed by 3 bases and V by 2 bases; bases with no gene match: 3. The CDR3 DNA follows: TGTGCCAGCAGCTTTGTGGGGGGGACAGATACGCAGTATTTT. Residues: CASSFVGGTDTQYF.

The chain links TRBV2 to TRBJ2-1; no clear D. The CDR3 extends over 12 amino acids. Trimming stripped 6 bases from V and 8 bases from J, with 11 bases between. Germline V gene data show CDR1 as SNHLY and CDR2 as FYNNEI. DNA for the CDR3: TGTGCCAGCAGCGCCCTTGCCGATGAGCAGTTCTTC. This codes for CASSALADEQFF.

The V and J genes are TRBV6-1 and TRBJ1-2; D gene unclear. CDR3 size: 15 residues. The V gene's germline CDR1 is MNHNS and CDR2 SASEGT. V was pared by 2 bases and J by 7 bases, with 17 bases between. Here the CDR3 DNA reads TGTGCCAGCAGTGAACTTGGGTCCACCTCGGGTGGCTACACCTTC. Amino acid sequence: CASSELGSTSGGYTF.

The chain couples TRBV19 to TRBJ2-7, with D maybe TRBD1 (6 bases). Germline V gives CDR1 LNHDA, CDR2 SQIVND (reference sequence). The CDR3 is made up of 13 amino acids. V was shortened by 6 bases and J by 0 bases, with 9 bases between the two germline ends. Written as DNA, the CDR3 is TGTGCCAGTAGAGACAGGCACTCCTACGAGCAGTACTTC. This translates into CASRDRHSYEQYF.

The rearrangement links TRBV13 to TRBJ1-1; tentatively, D is TRBD1 (6 bases). The V and J ends lost 6 bases and 5 bases respectively, with 13 bases between them. In germline, CDR1 is PRHDT, CDR2 FYEKMQ (reference sequence). The CDR3 has 13 amino acids. CDR3 loop: CASRLDRLTEAFF. CDR3 sequence (DNA): TGTGCCAGCAGACTAGACAGGTTAACTGAAGCTTTCTTT.

The chain links TRBV4-3 to TRBJ2-1; D call uncertain. V lost 4 bases to trimming and J lost 2 bases, with 15 bases between them. The germline V gene encodes CDR1 LGHNA and CDR2 YSLEER. The CDR3 loop spans 16 amino acids. The CDR3 DNA reads as TGCGCCAGCAGCCCATCTTATAAGATGGCCTACAATGAGCAGTTCTTC. The encoded protein is CASSPSYKMAYNEQFF.